The 31 T cell receptor beta chains reported below all come from one sample, sequenced in a study of cytomegalovirus exposure and HLA in healthy donors (dated by TCRdb to 2015 to 2018). Library generation was performed with the immunoSEQ multiplex PCR assay. For the multiplex PCR, a mixture combining 60 forward primers for TCR Vbeta segments and 13 reverse primers for TCR Jbeta segments was used. Sourced from immuneACCESS, this table was stored by TCRdb with only in-frame sequences that have V and J called. A share of the clones is absent; for the studies checked, an unresolved V gene accounts for under half, and the remainder has no known explanation. The sample records roughly 140,000 clones, roughly 79% of which are singletons. Under 0.8% of the sample rests with the top ten. Sequencing used PBMCs. The receptors stem from a male donor in good health and CMV-seronegative.

This chain joins TRBV5-1 and TRBJ2-7; 10 bases agree with TRBD1. V lost 4 bases, J lost 3 bases, and 4 bases stayed unmatched. CDR3 size: 14 residues. CDR1 is SGHRS, CDR2 YFSETQ, per germline. The CDR3: CASSAGTGDYEQYF. For the CDR3, the DNA is TGCGCCAGCAGCGCCGGGACAGGGGACTACGAGCAGTACTTC.

This rearrangement joins TRBV18 to TRBJ2-4; 9 bases map to TRBD2. Trimming at V came to 2 bases and at J to 5 bases, leaving 7 bases not matched to a gene. Looked up from germline, CDR1 is KGHSH and CDR2 is LQKENI. The CDR3 length is 16 residues. The CDR3 here is CASSPVAGVPQNIQYF. DNA for the CDR3: TGTGCCAGCTCACCAGTAGCGGGAGTTCCACAAAACATTCAGTACTTC.

The rearrangement uses TRBV11-3 and TRBJ1-1; D is undetermined. Germline CDR1 reads SGHNT; CDR2 reads YENEEA. The V and J ends lost 1 base and 1 base respectively, with 4 bases between them. CDR3 length: 13 residues. The CDR3 region has the DNA TGTGCCAGCAGCTTAGTTCGGAACACTGAAGCTTTCTTT. Its translation is CASSLVRNTEAFF.

The chain combines TRBV5-1 with TRBJ2-7; D gene uncertain. Trimming left V 2 bases short and J 3 bases short, with 12 bases between. CDR3 size: 14 residues. Germline V lookup: CDR1 SGHRS, CDR2 YFSETQ. The CDR3 sequence is CASSFRSHFYEQYF. The CDR3 nucleotides are TGCGCCAGCAGCTTTCGTTCGCACTTCTACGAGCAGTACTTC.

The chain has TRBV6-5 and TRBJ2-7, with D hard to call. The germline CDR1 and CDR2 sequences are MNHEY and SVGAGI. V was shortened by 4 bases and J by 0 bases, with 4 bases between the two germline ends. This CDR3 is 12 amino acids long. CDR3: CASSLASYEQYF. The CDR3 bases are TGTGCCAGCAGTTTGGCCTCCTACGAGCAGTACTTC.

The chain carries TRBV5-1 and TRBJ1-1, with a weak D call TRBD1 (6 bases). V gave up 0 bases and J gave up 3 bases, with 12 bases separating them. Per the germline V gene, CDR1 is SGHRS and CDR2 is YFSETQ. The CDR3 sequence is 15 residues long. The CDR3 nucleotides read TGCGCCAGCAGCTTGGATTTGGCAGGGGACACTGAAGCTTTCTTT. Amino acid sequence: CASSLDLAGDTEAFF.

CDR3 nucleotide sequence: TGTGCCAGCTCACCCCCTCTCCGACAGGGTGCAAACACCATATATTTT. Translated: CASSPPLRQGANTIYF. This chain links TRBV18 with TRBJ1-3, with 7 bases that match TRBD1. J gave up 6 bases and V 3 bases, and 11 bases lay outside the gene matches. CDR3 length: 16 amino acids. Germline V gene lookup returns CDR1 KGHSH and CDR2 LQKENI.

The CDR3 sequence is CAIRGFRQSETQYF. The DNA for the CDR3 is TGTGCCATCAGGGGCTTCCGACAATCGGAGACCCAGTACTTC. The V call is TRBV10-3, the J call TRBJ2-5; D is uncertain. Deletions cut 6 bases from V and 5 bases from J, with 16 bases between. The CDR3 is made up of 14 amino acids. CDR1 is ENHRY, CDR2 SYGVKD, per germline.

V usage is TRBV5-4 and J usage is TRBJ1-5, with 7 bases lining up with TRBD1. Germline lookup yields CDR1 SGHNT and CDR2 YYREEE (reference sequence). The CDR3 is 15 amino acids. With V trimmed by 4 bases and J by 3 bases, 7 bases remained unmatched. The CDR3 DNA sequence: TGTGCCAGCAGCACCGGGACAGATTTCAATCAGCCCCAGCATTTT. Translation: CASSTGTDFNQPQHF.

The chain uses TRBV7-6 and TRBJ2-3; maybe TRBD2 (6 bases). Germline V gene sequence: CDR1 SGHVS, CDR2 FNYEAQ. The CDR3 covers 15 residues. V lost 1 base to trimming and J lost 3 bases, with 11 bases between them. CDR3 in amino acids: CASSLGGGITDTQYF. The DNA of the CDR3 is TGTGCCAGCAGCTTAGGGGGCGGGATAACAGATACGCAGTATTTT. The full variable domain, its missing parts supplied by reference TRBV7-6 and TRBJ2-3, is GAGVSQSPRYKVTKRGQDVALRCDPISGHVSLYWYRQALGQGPEFLTYFNYEAQQDKSGLPNDRFSAERPEGSISTLTIQRTEQRDSAMYRCASSLGGGITDTQYFGPGTRLTVL.

The genes are TRBV5-4 and TRBJ2-2, with D possibly TRBD2 on 5 matching bases. Trimming cost V 4 bases and J 5 bases, with 18 bases left between them. The CDR3 spans 16 residues. Germline V lookup: CDR1 SGHNT, CDR2 YYREEE (reference sequence). The CDR3 bases are TGTGCCAGCAGCCCGGCGGGCCTTAAGCTGACCGGGGAGCTGTTTTTT. This sequence encodes CASSPAGLKLTGELFF.

The V gene is TRBV12-5, the J gene TRBJ2-5; tentatively, D is TRBD2 (6 bases). The length of the CDR3 is 13 residues. Germline V lookup: CDR1 LGHNT, CDR2 FRNRAP. Trimming took 10 bases from V and 1 from J, leaving 13 bases between them. The CDR3 spells CATSGLTQETQYF. CDR3 nucleotides: TGTGCTACTTCGGGACTCACCCAAGAGACCCAGTACTTC.

The chain links TRBV4-3 to TRBJ2-7; 7 bases align to TRBD2. This CDR3 comprises 18 residues. V dropped 1 base and J dropped 1; count of bases not matched to a gene: 13. Per the germline V gene, CDR1 is LGHNA and CDR2 is YSLEER. The CDR3 spells CASSQVVVRGGGSYEQYF. The CDR3, as DNA: TGCGCCAGCAGCCAAGTCGTTGTTCGTGGGGGGGGGTCCTACGAGCAGTACTTC.

The chain has TRBV30 and TRBJ1-1; maybe TRBD1 (5 bases). The germline CDR1 and CDR2 sequences are GTSNPN and SVGIG (reference sequence). V lost 2 bases, J lost 4 bases, and 11 bases lay in between. The CDR3 is made up of 13 amino acids. The CDR3 protein is CAWSLQVITEAFF. As DNA, the CDR3 is TGTGCCTGGAGTCTACAGGTTATCACTGAAGCTTTCTTT.

V and J are TRBV9 and TRBJ2-1; TRBD2 aligns across 8 bases. The CDR3 sequence is 14 residues long. V shed 4 bases and J 5 bases; nucleotides not matched to a gene: 5. From germline, CDR1 is SGDLS and CDR2 YYNGEE. Here the CDR3 reads CASSRRGVHNEQFF. In nucleotides, the CDR3 is TGTGCCAGCAGCCGGCGGGGGGTCCACAATGAGCAGTTCTTC.

This clone was detected a few times. This rearrangement joins TRBV6-1 to TRBJ2-5, with 7 bases aligning to TRBD1. The CDR3 runs to 13 residues. The V and J ends lost 6 bases and 5 bases, in that order; junction bases with no gene match: 6. CDR1 MNHNS and CDR2 SASEGT come from the germline V gene. As DNA, the CDR3 is TGTGCCAGCAGGAACAGGGGTATTGAGACCCAGTACTTC. It is translated as CASRNRGIETQYF.

The chain joins TRBV5-1 to TRBJ1-6; 10 bases map to TRBD1. The CDR3 spans 14 residues. Germline V gene sequence: CDR1 SGHRS, CDR2 YFSETQ. With 3 bases clipped from V and 13 bases from J, the junction kept 7 bases outside the gene matches. CDR3 loop: CASSSGTGVSPLHF. The CDR3 region has the DNA TGCGCCAGCAGCTCCGGGACAGGGGTTTCCCCCCTCCACTTT.

This clone was recorded only once. V usage is TRBV4-3 and J usage is TRBJ2-3; 8 nucleotides match TRBD1. Germline V CDR1 and CDR2: LGHNA, YSLEER. Germline trimming cut 1 base from V and 1 base from J; bases unmatched to any gene: 4. CDR3 length: 16 residues. The CDR3 sequence: CASSQVQGARTDTQYF. Here the CDR3 DNA reads TGCGCCAGCAGCCAAGTTCAGGGGGCGCGCACAGATACGCAGTATTTT.

For this clone: This sample includes further DNA sequences coding for the same CDR3. This chain joins TRBV13 and TRBJ1-1, with 7 positions matching TRBD1. V lost 5 bases and J lost 5; bases outside the gene matches: 5. Per the germline V gene, CDR1 is PRHDT and CDR2 is FYEKMQ (reference sequence). The CDR3 runs to 13 residues. The CDR3 reads CASSATGRTEAFF. In DNA form, the CDR3 reads TGTGCCAGCAGCGCGACAGGGAGAACTGAAGCTTTCTTT.

This clone was counted a few times. The chain uses TRBV11-2 and TRBJ1-5; maybe TRBD1 (5 bases). V shed 5 bases and J shed 6 bases, with 17 bases lying between them. In germline, CDR1 is SGHAT, CDR2 FQNNGV. CDR3 length: 15 residues. CDR3 loop: CASSPMAGSGQPQHF. The CDR3 nucleotides read TGTGCCAGCAGCCCCATGGCAGGGTCAGGTCAGCCCCAGCATTTT.

The V and J genes are TRBV29-1 and TRBJ2-3; 12 nucleotides line up with TRBD2. Germline V lookup: CDR1 SQVTM, CDR2 ANQGSEA. The CDR3 runs to 15 residues. V shed 2 bases, J shed 3 bases, and the junction held 3 bases outside the gene matches. The CDR3 spells CSVEPSGRGTDTQYF. The CDR3 DNA follows: TGCAGCGTTGAACCTAGCGGGAGGGGGACAGATACGCAGTATTTT.

V gene TRBV5-1 combines with J gene TRBJ1-4, with 8 bases identical to TRBD1. Germline trimming cut 5 bases from V and 8 bases from J; bases unmatched to any gene: 20. The CDR3 sequence is 18 residues long. Germline V lookup: CDR1 SGHRS, CDR2 YFSETQ. Here the CDR3 reads CASSFGSPTQGGKEKLFF. The CDR3 DNA reads as TGCGCCAGCAGTTTTGGGTCCCCAACACAGGGGGGGAAGGAAAAACTGTTTTTT. The whole variable domain, filled in from reference TRBV5-1 and TRBJ1-4, reads KAGVTQTPRYLIKTRGQQVTLSCSPISGHRSVSWYQQTPGQGLQFLFEYFSETQRNKGNFPGRFSGRQFSNSRSEMNVSTLELGDSALYLCASSFGSPTQGGKEKLFFGSGTQLSVL.

Only one count was recorded for this clone. The chain is built from TRBV19 and TRBJ2-2, with TRBD2 matching 7 bases. Germline V lookup: CDR1 LNHDA, CDR2 SQIVND (reference sequence). With V trimmed by 7 bases and J by 8 bases, 16 bases remained unmatched. CDR3 size: 16 residues. CDR3 protein: CASTSPSFGGTGELFF. As DNA, the CDR3 is TGTGCCAGTACCTCGCCTAGTTTCGGGGGGACGGGGGAGCTGTTTTTT.

V gene TRBV5-1 combines with J gene TRBJ1-6; D gene unclear. This CDR3 spans 14 amino acids. The germline CDR1 and CDR2 sequences are SGHRS and YFSETQ. V was clipped by 5 bases and J by 7 bases, with 13 bases between them. CDR3 sequence reads: CASSSGALNSPLHF. The CDR3 DNA is TGCGCCAGCAGTTCTGGAGCGCTCAATTCACCCCTCCACTTT. The whole variable domain, filled in from reference TRBV5-1 and TRBJ1-6, reads KAGVTQTPRYLIKTRGQQVTLSCSPISGHRSVSWYQQTPGQGLQFLFEYFSETQRNKGNFPGRFSGRQFSNSRSEMNVSTLELGDSALYLCASSSGALNSPLHFGNGTRLTVT.

The chain has TRBV2 and TRBJ2-1; tentatively, D is TRBD1 (6 bases). The V end was cut by 6 bases, the J end by 5 bases, with 14 bases between. The V gene's germline CDR1 is SNHLY and CDR2 FYNNEI. CDR3 length: 14 amino acids. CDR3 sequence (DNA): TGTGCCAGCAGAAGTCACAGGGCGGACAATGAGCAGTTCTTC. Protein sequence: CASRSHRADNEQFF.

The chain employs TRBV7-2 and TRBJ2-1, with D maybe TRBD1 (5 bases). V shed 2 bases and J shed 0 bases, with 11 bases lying between them. This CDR3 region has 16 residues. The germline V gene encodes CDR1 SGHTA and CDR2 FQGNSA. Here the CDR3 DNA reads TGTGCCAGCAGCTTAAGGGGTTTGCGCTCCTACAATGAGCAGTTCTTC. It specifies CASSLRGLRSYNEQFF.

In its sample, this clone was seen a few times. The chain is built from TRBV10-3 and TRBJ2-6, with 8 bases aligning to TRBD1. J gave up 0 bases and V 11 bases, and 9 bases lay outside the gene matches. Germline V gives CDR1 ENHRY, CDR2 SYGVKD. The CDR3 runs to 16 residues. CDR3 loop: CASTTGAGSGANVLTF. The CDR3 DNA follows: TGTGCCTCAACGACAGGGGCCGGCTCTGGGGCCAACGTCCTGACTTTC.

This chain joins TRBV29-1 and TRBJ1-1; possibly TRBD1 for D (5 bases). Germline V CDR1 and CDR2: SQVTM, ANQGSEA. The CDR3 runs 11 residues. Trimming pared 5 bases from V and 4 bases from J, leaving 8 bases between. CDR3 in amino acids: CSVSGVTEAFF. The CDR3 coding sequence is TGCAGCGTTTCGGGGGTCACTGAAGCTTTCTTT.

The chain is built from TRBV6-6 and TRBJ1-3, with D tentatively TRBD1 (6 bases). CDR3 size: 14 residues. Trimming removed 5 bases from V and 2 bases from J, with 10 bases in between. Germline CDR1 MNHNY, CDR2 SVGAGI (reference sequence). The CDR3 DNA reads TGTGCCAGCAGTGGAAAGGGGGCTGGAAACACCATATATTTT. Protein: CASSGKGAGNTIYF.

In DNA, the CDR3 is TGTGCCAGCAGCCCCTCGGACAGGGAAAATGAGCAGTTCTTC. It codes for CASSPSDRENEQFF. The gene calls are TRBV7-9 and TRBJ2-1; 8 positions match TRBD1. CDR3 length: 14 residues. Germline CDR1 SEHNR, CDR2 FQNEAQ (reference sequence). J lost 7 bases, V lost 5 bases, and 7 bases had no gene match.

The chain recombines TRBV4-3 with TRBJ2-7; 10 bases agree with TRBD1. V lost 4 bases to trimming and J lost 2 bases; unmatched junction nucleotides: 5. CDR3 length: 15 residues. Germline V gene lookup returns CDR1 LGHNA and CDR2 YSLEER. The CDR3 protein is CASSRAGTGAYEQYF. The CDR3 nucleotides read TGCGCCAGCAGCCGAGCCGGGACAGGGGCCTACGAGCAGTACTTC.